This T cell receptor (beta chain) was retrieved from a study of cytomegalovirus exposure and HLA in healthy donors (dated by TCRdb to the late 2010s). Study-wide context: The 650 to 750 repertoires of the first cohort and the 95 to 150 validation repertoires were produced on the same platform, according to a later analysis. Along with the 666-subject first cohort, a separate validation cohort of over a hundred different subjects was used. The study was designed to test whether signatures of past pathogen exposure could be identified by cataloging public T cell receptors. To predict cytomegalovirus infection status, the study combined high-throughput TCR immunosequencing, statistical association of individual TCRs with disease status, and machine learning. Here is what the overall study found, with its caveats: A later analysis lacked HLA typing for the validation cohort, so it scored co-occurrence in that cohort across all 110 or so repertoires. In vitro tests confirmed that a few of the cytomegalovirus-associated TCR beta chains recognize cytomegalovirus antigens. According to the authors, the approach could potentially be generalized to other disease states and immunological phenotypes. Subsequent analysis determined that TCRs grouped into clusters in the first cohort also showed a tendency toward co-occurrence across the roughly 120 validation repertoires, and roughly 95% of cluster scores exceeded 0. A total of fewer than 200 TCR beta chains were listed by the study as associated with cytomegalovirus. Across donors, most TCR sequences were observed very rarely, whereas some public TCRs were present in many individuals. Cytomegalovirus status was reported to be diagnosed by the classifier with high specificity and sensitivity in both the original and validation cohorts.

On this clone: The antigen it binds to is not known. Nothing much larger sits one base from this clone, and base qualities are not available. Distinct nucleotide sequences in the sample also encode this CDR3.

Separate from the approximately 700-subject first cohort, the validation cohort of some 130 subjects was the group to which the donors belonged. CDR1 SGDLS and CDR2 YYNGEE are derived from the germline V gene. V ends up 2 bases short and J 4 bases short, with an unmatched junction base count of 2. The CDR3, cysteine through phenylalanine, is 13 amino acids long. Only CDR3 DNA is held: 39 bases, read in frame from base 1. The method was the immunoSEQ multiplex PCR assay. The authors' analysis ran thus. A statistical classification framework was built to diagnose cytomegalovirus status from the catalog of TCR beta chain sequences. TCRdb carries this immuneACCESS record with in-frame sequences only. Its versions omit some clonotypes, under half of them owing to an unresolved V gene in the studies checked, with the rest unexplained. The V and J calls and the clone size are those of that table, but D and trimming were determined from the DNA. The sample table holds 160,000 or so clones, of which approximately 87% were seen once. Clones ranked in the top ten supply approximately 1.5% of the sample.

The TCR comes from a woman under 40 in good health and CMV-seronegative. This chain joins TRBV9 to TRBJ1-2; TRBD1 agrees with 7 junctional bases. Sequencing was done on a sample of PBMCs. The DNA sequence is TGTGCCAGCAGCGTCGGGACAGTCTATGGCTACACCTTC. Translated, it reads CASSVGTVYGYTF.